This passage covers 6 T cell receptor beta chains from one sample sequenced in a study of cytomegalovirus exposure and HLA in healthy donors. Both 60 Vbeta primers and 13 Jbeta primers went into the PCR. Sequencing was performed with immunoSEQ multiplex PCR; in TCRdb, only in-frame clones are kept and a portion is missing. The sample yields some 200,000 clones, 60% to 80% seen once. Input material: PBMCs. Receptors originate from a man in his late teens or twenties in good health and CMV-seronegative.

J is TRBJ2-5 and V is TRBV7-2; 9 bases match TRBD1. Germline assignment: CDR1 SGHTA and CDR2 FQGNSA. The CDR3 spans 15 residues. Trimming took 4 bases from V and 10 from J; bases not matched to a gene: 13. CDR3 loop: CASSSPGTGKVFQYF. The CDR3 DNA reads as TGTGCCAGCAGCTCTCCCGGGACAGGGAAGGTATTCCAGTACTTC.

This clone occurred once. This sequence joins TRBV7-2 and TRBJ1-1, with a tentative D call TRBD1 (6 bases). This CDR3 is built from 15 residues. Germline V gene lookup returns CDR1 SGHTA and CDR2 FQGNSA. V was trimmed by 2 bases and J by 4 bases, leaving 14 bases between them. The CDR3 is CASSLKGGPGTEAFF. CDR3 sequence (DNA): TGTGCCAGCAGCTTAAAGGGGGGGCCGGGCACTGAAGCTTTCTTT.

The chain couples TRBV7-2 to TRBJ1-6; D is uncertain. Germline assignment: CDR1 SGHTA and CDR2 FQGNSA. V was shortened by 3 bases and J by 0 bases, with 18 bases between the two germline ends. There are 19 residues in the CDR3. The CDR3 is CASSFLGVGLSSYNSPLHF. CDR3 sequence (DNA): TGTGCCAGCAGCTTCTTGGGAGTGGGGTTAAGCTCCTATAATTCACCCCTCCACTTT.

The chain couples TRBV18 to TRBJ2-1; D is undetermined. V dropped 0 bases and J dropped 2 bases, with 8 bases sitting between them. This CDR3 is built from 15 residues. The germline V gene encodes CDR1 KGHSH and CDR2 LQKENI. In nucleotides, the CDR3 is TGTGCCAGCTCACCACCTGCGAGTACCTACAATGAGCAGTTCTTC. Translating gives CASSPPASTYNEQFF.

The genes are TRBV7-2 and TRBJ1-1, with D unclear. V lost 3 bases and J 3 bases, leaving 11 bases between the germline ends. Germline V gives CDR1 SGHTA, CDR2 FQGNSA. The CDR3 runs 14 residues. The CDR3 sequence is CASSFAGLDTEAFF. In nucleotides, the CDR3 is TGTGCCAGCAGCTTTGCGGGGTTGGACACTGAAGCTTTCTTT.

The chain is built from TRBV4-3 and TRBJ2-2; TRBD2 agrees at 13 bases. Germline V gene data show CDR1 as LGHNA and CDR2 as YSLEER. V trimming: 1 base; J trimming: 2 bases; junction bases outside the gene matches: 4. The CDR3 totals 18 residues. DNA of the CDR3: TGCGCCAGCAGCCAAGGACTAGCGGGAGGAGTTAACACCGGGGAGCTGTTTTTT. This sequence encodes CASSQGLAGGVNTGELFF.